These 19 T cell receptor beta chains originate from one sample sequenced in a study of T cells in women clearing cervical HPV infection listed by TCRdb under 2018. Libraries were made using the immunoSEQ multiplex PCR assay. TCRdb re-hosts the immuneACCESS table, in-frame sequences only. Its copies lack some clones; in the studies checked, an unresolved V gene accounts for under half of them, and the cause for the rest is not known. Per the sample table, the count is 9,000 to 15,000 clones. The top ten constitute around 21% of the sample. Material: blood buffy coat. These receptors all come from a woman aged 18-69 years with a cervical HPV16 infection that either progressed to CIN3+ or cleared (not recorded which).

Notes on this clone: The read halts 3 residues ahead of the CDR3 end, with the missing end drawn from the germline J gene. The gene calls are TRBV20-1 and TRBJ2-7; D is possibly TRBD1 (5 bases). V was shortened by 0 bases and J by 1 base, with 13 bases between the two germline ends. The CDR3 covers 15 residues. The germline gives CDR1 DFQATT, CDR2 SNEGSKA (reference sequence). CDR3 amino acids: CSARDPTVDSYEQYF. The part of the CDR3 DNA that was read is TGCAGTGCTAGAGATCCGACAGTGGATTCCTACGAG.

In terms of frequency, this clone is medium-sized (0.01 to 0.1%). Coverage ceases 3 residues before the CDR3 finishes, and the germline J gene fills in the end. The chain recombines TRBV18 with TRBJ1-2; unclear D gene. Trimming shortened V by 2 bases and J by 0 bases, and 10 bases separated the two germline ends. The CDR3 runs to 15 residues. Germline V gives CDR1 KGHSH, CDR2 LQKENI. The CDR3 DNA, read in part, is TGTGCCAGCTCACCATTGGCAGCGACTAACTATGGC. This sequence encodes CASSPLAATNYG. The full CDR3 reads CASSPLAATNYGYTF. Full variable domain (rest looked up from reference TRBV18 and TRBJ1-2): NAGVMQNPRHLVRRRGQEARLRCSPMKGHSHVYWYRQLPEEGLKFMVYLQKENIIDESGMPKERFSAEFPKEGPSILRIQQVVRGDSAAYFCASSPLAATNYGYTFGSGTRLTVV.

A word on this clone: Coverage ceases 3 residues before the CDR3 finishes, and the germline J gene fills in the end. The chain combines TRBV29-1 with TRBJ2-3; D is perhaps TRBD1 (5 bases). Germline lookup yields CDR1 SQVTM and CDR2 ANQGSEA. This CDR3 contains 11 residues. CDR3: CSARVASSQYF. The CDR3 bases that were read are TGCAGCGCCAGGGTCGCCTCGTCG.

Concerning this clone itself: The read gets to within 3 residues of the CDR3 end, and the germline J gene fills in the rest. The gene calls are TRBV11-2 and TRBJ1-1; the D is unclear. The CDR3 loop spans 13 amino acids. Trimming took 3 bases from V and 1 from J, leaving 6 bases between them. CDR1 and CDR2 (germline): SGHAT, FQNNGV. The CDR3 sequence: CASSFHQNTEAFF. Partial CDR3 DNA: TGTGCCAGCAGCTTCCATCAGAACACTGAA.

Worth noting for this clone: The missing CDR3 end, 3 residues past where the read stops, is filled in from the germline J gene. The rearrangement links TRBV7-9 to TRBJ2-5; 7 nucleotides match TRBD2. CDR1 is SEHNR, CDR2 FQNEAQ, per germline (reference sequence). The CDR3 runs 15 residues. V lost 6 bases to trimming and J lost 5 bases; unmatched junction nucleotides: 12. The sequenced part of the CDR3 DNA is TGTGCCAGCAGTTCACCTGGGGGGGGGACGGAGACC. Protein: CASSSPGGGTET. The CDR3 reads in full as CASSSPGGGTETQYF.

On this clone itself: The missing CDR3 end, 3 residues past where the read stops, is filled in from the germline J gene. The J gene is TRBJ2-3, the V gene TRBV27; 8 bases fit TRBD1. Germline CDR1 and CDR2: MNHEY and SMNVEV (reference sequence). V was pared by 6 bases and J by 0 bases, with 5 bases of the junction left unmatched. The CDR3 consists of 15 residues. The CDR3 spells CASSRQGISTDTQYF. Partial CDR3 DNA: TGTGCCAGCAGCCGACAGGGGATTAGCACAGATACG.

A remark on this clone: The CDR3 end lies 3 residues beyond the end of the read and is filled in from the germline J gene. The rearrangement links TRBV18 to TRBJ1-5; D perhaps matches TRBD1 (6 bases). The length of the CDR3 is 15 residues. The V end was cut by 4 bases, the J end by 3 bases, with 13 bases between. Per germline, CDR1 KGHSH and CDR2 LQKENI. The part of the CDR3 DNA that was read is TGTGCCAGCTCACTACAGGACAGCCACAATCAGCCC. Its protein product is CASSLQDSHNQP. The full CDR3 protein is CASSLQDSHNQPQHF.

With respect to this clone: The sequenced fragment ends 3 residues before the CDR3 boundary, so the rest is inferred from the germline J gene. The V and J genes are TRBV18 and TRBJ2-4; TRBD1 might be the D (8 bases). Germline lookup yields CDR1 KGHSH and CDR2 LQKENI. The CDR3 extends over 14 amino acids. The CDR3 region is CASSPTTGDYGQYF. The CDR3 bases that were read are TGTGCCAGCTCCCCGACGACAGGGGACTATGGT.

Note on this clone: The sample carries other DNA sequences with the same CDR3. CDR3: CASSLNLFNEQFF. The sequenced CDR3 bases are TGTGCCAGCAGCTTAAATCTTTTCAATGAG. J is TRBJ2-1 and V is TRBV13; D not resolved. The CDR3 end is not reached by the read, which stops 3 residues before it; the germline J gene fills it in. The CDR3 is 13 residues long. Between the trimmed V and J ends, which lost 2 bases and 6 bases, there was a span of 8 bases. Germline-derived CDR1 and CDR2 are PRHDT and FYEKMQ (reference sequence).

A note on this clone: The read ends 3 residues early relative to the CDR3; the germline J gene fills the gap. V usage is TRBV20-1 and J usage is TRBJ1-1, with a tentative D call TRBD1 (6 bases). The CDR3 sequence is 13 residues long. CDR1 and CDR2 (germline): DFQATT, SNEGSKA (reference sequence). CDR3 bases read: TGCAGTGCTAGAGACCAGGACAGAGCACAA. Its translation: CSARDQDRAQ. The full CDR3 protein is CSARDQDRAQAFF.

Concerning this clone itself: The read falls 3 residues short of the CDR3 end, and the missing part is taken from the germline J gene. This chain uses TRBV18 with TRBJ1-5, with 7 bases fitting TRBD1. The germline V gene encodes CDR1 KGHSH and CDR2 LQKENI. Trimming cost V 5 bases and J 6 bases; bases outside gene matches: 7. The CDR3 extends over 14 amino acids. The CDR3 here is CASSGTEEPQPQHF. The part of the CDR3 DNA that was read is TGTGCCAGCTCAGGGACAGAGGAGCCTCAGCCC.

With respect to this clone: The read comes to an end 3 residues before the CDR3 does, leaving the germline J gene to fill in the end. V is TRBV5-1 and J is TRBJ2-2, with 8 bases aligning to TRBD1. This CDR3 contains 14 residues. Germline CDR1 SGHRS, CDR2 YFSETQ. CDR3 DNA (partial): TGCGCCAGCAGCTTGGCCCAGGACAGGGTAGGG. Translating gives CASSLAQDRVG. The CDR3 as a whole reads CASSLAQDRVGLFF.

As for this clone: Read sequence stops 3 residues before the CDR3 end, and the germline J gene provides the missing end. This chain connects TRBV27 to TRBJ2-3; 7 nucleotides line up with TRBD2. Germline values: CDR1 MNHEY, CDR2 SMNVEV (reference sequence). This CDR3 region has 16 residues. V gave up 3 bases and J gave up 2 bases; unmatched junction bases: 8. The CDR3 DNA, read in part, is TGTGCCAGCAGTTTTTCCGGGACTACCCACACAGATACG. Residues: CASSFSGTTHTDT. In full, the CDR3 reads CASSFSGTTHTDTQYF.

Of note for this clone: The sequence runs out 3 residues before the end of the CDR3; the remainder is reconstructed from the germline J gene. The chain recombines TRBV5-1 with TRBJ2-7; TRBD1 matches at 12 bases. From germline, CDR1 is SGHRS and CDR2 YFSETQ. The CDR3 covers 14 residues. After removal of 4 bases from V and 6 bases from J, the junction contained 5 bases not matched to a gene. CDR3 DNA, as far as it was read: TGCGCCAGCAGCGCGGGACAGGGGGCCGCCGAG. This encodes CASSAGQGAAE. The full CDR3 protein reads CASSAGQGAAEQYF. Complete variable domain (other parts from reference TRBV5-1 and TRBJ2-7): KAGVTQTPRYLIKTRGQQVTLSCSPISGHRSVSWYQQTPGQGLQFLFEYFSETQRNKGNFPGRFSGRQFSNSRSEMNVSTLELGDSALYLCASSAGQGAAEQYFGPGTRLTVT.

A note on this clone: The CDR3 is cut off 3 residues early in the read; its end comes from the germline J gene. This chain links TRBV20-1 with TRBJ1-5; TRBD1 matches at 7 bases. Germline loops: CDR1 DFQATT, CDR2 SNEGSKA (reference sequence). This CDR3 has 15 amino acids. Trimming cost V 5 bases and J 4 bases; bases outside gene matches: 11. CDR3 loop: CSAQGGLARNQPQHF. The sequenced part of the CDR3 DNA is TGCAGTGCTCAAGGGGGCCTCGCCCGTAATCAGCCC.

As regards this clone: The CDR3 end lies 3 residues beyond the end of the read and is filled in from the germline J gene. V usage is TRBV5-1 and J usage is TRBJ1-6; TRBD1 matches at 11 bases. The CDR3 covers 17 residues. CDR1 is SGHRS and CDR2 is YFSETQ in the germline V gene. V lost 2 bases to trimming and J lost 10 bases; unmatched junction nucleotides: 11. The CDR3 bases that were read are TGCGCCAGCAGCTTAGACCAACCGGGACAGGGGGACTCACCC. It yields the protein CASSLDQPGQGDSP. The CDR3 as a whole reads CASSLDQPGQGDSPLHF. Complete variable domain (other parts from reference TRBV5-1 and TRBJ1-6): KAGVTQTPRYLIKTRGQQVTLSCSPISGHRSVSWYQQTPGQGLQFLFEYFSETQRNKGNFPGRFSGRQFSNSRSEMNVSTLELGDSALYLCASSLDQPGQGDSPLHFGNGTRLTVT.

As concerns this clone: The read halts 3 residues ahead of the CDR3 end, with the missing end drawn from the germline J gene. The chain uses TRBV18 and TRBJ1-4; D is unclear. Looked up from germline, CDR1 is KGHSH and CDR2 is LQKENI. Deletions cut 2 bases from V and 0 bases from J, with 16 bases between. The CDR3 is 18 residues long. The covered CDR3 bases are TGTGCCAGCTCACCAATTCCGGATCCGACTTCAACTAATGAAAAA. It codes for CASSPIPDPTSTNEK. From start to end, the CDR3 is CASSPIPDPTSTNEKLFF.

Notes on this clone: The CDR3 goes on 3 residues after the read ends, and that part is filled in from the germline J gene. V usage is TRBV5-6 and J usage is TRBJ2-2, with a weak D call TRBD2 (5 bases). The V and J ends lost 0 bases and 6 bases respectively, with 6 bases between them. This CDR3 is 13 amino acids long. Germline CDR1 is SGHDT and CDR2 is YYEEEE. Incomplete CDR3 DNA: TGTGCCAGCAGCTTGGGGCGGGCCGGGGAG. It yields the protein CASSLGRAGE. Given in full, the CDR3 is CASSLGRAGELFF.

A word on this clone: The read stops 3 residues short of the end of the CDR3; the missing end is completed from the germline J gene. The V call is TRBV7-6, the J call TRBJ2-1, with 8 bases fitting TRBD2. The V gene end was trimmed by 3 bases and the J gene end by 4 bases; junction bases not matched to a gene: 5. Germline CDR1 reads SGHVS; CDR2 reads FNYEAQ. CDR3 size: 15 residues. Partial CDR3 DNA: TGTGCCAGCAGCTTTGGCGGGGGGCCGTACAATGAG. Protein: CASSFGGGPYNE. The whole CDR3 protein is CASSFGGGPYNEQFF.